This TCR beta chain stems from a study of T cell responses to AZD1222 COVID-19 vaccine. Overall study findings and caveats: Just five to seven people given AZD1222 tested seropositive at baseline. Spike-specific TCR breadth and depth both grew after two AZD1222 doses. Repertoires were obtained only post-peak T cell response. Across spike, vaccine-associated CD4 TCRs were found, dominant at 160-218 and 743-854.

V shed 7 bases, J shed 0 bases, and the junction held 7 bases outside the gene matches. The CDR3 has 15 amino acids. Germline-derived CDR1 and CDR2 are SEHNR and FQNEAQ (reference sequence). Comments on this clone: Its antigen remains unknown.

The repertoire was sequenced with immunoSEQ multiplex PCR; TCRdb's copy has only in-frame clones and lacks some. This table has 95,000 to 120,000 clones, roughly nine tenths appearing once. V is TRBV7-9 and J is TRBJ2-3; 7 bases are a match to TRBD2. This TCR came from an adult in good health. The sample consisted of peripheral blood, taken on day 0 of MenACWY control vaccination. The CDR3 protein is CASTSSGSSTDTQYF. As DNA, the CDR3 is TGTGCCAGCACCTCTAGCGGATCTAGCACAGATACGCAGTATTTT. Full variable domain (outside the CDR3, taken from reference TRBV7-9 and TRBJ2-3): DTGVSQNPRHKITKRGQNVTFRCDPISEHNRLYWYRQTLGQGPEFLTYFQNEAQLEKSRLLSDRFSAERPKGSFSTLEIQRTEQGDSAMYLCASTSSGSSTDTQYFGPGTRLTVL.